Sequencing of this T cell receptor beta chain was carried out in a study of Graves' ophthalmopathy and Graves' hyperthyroidism. Study-wide background: At initial diagnosis, peripheral blood was obtained, and this preceded any treatment. Study conclusions and caveats: Ophthalmopathy progression was predicted by the model at about 69% sensitivity and 72% to 80% specificity. Blood also carried most expanded thyroid clonotypes exceeding 0.001 frequency.

The authors isolated PBMCs from 8 to 10 ml of fresh peripheral blood. RNA transcripts served as template for amplifying TCR beta CDR3 sequences. The library came from an HTBI-primed first-round RT-PCR and a second-round multiplex PCR. TCRdb ran MiXCR on the multiplex PCR reads and lists one entry per CDR3 protein. Of 260,000 or so distinct CDR3 sequences in the sample, 40% to 50% were seen once. Germline V gene sequence: CDR1 SNHLY, CDR2 FYNNEI. With V trimmed by 7 bases and J by 2 bases, 4 bases remained unmatched. This CDR3 spans 13 amino acids. A note on this clonotype: The antigen is undetermined.

The receptor's source is an adult man with Graves' ophthalmopathy. Sequences were obtained from peripheral blood. The V call is TRBV2, the J call TRBJ2-7, with TRBD1 matching 8 bases. The CDR3 protein is CASTEDRAYEQYF. For the CDR3, the DNA is TGTGCCAGCACCGAGGACAGGGCCTACGAGCAGTACTTC.